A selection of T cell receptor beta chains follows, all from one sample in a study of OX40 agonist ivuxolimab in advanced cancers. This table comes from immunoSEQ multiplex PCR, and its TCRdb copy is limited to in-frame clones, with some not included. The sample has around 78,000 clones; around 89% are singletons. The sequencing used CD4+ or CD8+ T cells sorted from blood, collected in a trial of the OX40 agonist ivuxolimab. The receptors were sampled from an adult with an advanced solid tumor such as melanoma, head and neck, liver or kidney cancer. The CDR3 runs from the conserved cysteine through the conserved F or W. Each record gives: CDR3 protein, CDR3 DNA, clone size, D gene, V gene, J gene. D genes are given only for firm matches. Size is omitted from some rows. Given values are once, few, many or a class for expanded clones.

CDR3 protein: CASSTGGARDNEQFF
CDR3 DNA: TGTGCCAGCTCCACGGGGGGGGCGAGGGACAATGAGCAGTTCTTC
clone size: -
D gene: TRBD2
V gene: TRBV18
J gene: TRBJ2-1

CDR3 protein: CASSSRLEQFF
CDR3 DNA: TGTGCCAGCAGTTCGCGGCTTGAGCAGTTCTTC
clone size: -
D gene: -
V gene: TRBV6-5
J gene: TRBJ2-1

CDR3 protein: CAWSSPGTITGELFF
CDR3 DNA: TGTGCCTGGAGTTCCCCCGGGACTATAACCGGGGAGCTGTTTTTT
clone size: -
D gene: TRBD2
V gene: TRBV30
J gene: TRBJ2-2

CDR3 protein: CASSVRTSGGSDTQYF
CDR3 DNA: TGTGCCAGCAGCGTGCGGACTAGCGGGGGCTCAGATACGCAGTATTTT
clone size: once
D gene: TRBD2
V gene: TRBV9
J gene: TRBJ2-3

CDR3 protein: CAISESEGLRGGPEQYF
CDR3 DNA: TGTGCCATCAGTGAGTCGGAGGGGTTGCGGGGGGGCCCCGAGCAGTACTTC
clone size: -
D gene: TRBD2
V gene: TRBV10-3
J gene: TRBJ2-7

CDR3 protein: CASTPLGDSNQPQHF
CDR3 DNA: TGTGCCAGTACCCCCCTAGGGGATAGCAATCAGCCCCAGCATTTT
clone size: -
D gene: -
V gene: TRBV19
J gene: TRBJ1-5

CDR3 protein: CASGKGQEGNEQFF
CDR3 DNA: TGCGCCAGCGGAAAGGGACAGGAGGGCAATGAGCAGTTCTTC
clone size: -
D gene: TRBD1
V gene: TRBV5-1
J gene: TRBJ2-1

CDR3 protein: CASSLAGSLSNTEAFF
CDR3 DNA: TGTGCCAGCAGCTTAGCAGGATCCCTTTCGAACACTGAAGCTTTCTTT
clone size: once
D gene: -
V gene: TRBV5-8
J gene: TRBJ1-1

CDR3 protein: CASSPYKREGLDEQFF
CDR3 DNA: TGTGCCAGCTCACCGTATAAGCGGGAGGGCCTCGATGAGCAGTTCTTC
clone size: -
D gene: TRBD2
V gene: TRBV18
J gene: TRBJ2-1

CDR3 protein: CASSFVYGYTF
CDR3 DNA: TGTGCCAGTAGTTTTGTCTATGGCTACACCTTC
clone size: -
D gene: -
V gene: TRBV19
J gene: TRBJ1-2

CDR3 protein: CASSGPGQNTGELFF
CDR3 DNA: TGCGCCAGCAGCGGACCGGGACAGAACACCGGGGAGCTGTTTTTT
clone size: -
D gene: -
V gene: TRBV5-1
J gene: TRBJ2-2

CDR3 protein: CASSLESFSYGYTF
CDR3 DNA: TGTGCCAGCAGCTTGGAATCTTTTTCGTATGGCTACACCTTC
clone size: -
D gene: -
V gene: TRBV7-9
J gene: TRBJ1-2

CDR3 protein: CASSPGQGSYAGGGETQYF
CDR3 DNA: TGTGCCAGCAGCCCCGGACAGGGGTCCTACGCGGGGGGTGGAGAGACCCAGTACTTC
clone size: -
D gene: -
V gene: TRBV5-8
J gene: TRBJ2-5

CDR3 protein: CASEEVGARVDGYTF
CDR3 DNA: TGTGCCAGCGAAGAGGTAGGGGCCAGGGTTGATGGCTACACCTTC
clone size: -
D gene: -
V gene: TRBV21-1
J gene: TRBJ1-2

CDR3 protein: CASSVATEAYNEQFF
CDR3 DNA: TGTGCCAGCAGCGTAGCGACAGAGGCCTACAATGAGCAGTTCTTC
clone size: -
D gene: -
V gene: TRBV9
J gene: TRBJ2-1

CDR3 protein: CASSPATGNADTQYF
CDR3 DNA: TGTGCCAGCTCACCAGCGACAGGGAACGCAGATACGCAGTATTTT
clone size: -
D gene: TRBD1
V gene: TRBV18
J gene: TRBJ2-3

CDR3 protein: CASSSGGRSGANVLTF
CDR3 DNA: TGCGCCAGCAGCTCCGGAGGACGCTCTGGGGCCAACGTCCTGACTTTC
clone size: few
D gene: -
V gene: TRBV5-1
J gene: TRBJ2-6

CDR3 protein: CASSENRANTGELFF
CDR3 DNA: TGTGCCAGCAGTGAAAACAGGGCGAACACCGGGGAGCTGTTTTTT
clone size: -
D gene: -
V gene: TRBV6-1
J gene: TRBJ2-2

CDR3 protein: CASSRDRGNTGELFF
CDR3 DNA: TGTGCTAGCAGTAGGGACAGGGGTAACACCGGGGAGCTGTTTTTT
clone size: -
D gene: TRBD1
V gene: TRBV7-7
J gene: TRBJ2-2

CDR3 protein: CASSLLSAGGNTIYF
CDR3 DNA: TGTGCCAGCAGTTTATTATCGGCAGGAGGAAACACCATATATTTT
clone size: -
D gene: -
V gene: TRBV28
J gene: TRBJ1-3

CDR3 protein: CASSIGLAGYNEQFF
CDR3 DNA: TGTGCCAGTAGTATAGGACTAGCGGGTTACAATGAGCAGTTCTTC
clone size: -
D gene: TRBD2
V gene: TRBV19
J gene: TRBJ2-1

CDR3 protein: CASSLAGRGSSYEQYF
CDR3 DNA: TGCGCCAGCAGCTTAGCCGGACGGGGAAGCTCCTACGAGCAGTACTTC
clone size: once
D gene: -
V gene: TRBV5-1
J gene: TRBJ2-7

CDR3 protein: CASSAPGPHEQYF
CDR3 DNA: TGTGCCAGCAGTGCCCCGGGACCCCACGAGCAGTACTTC
clone size: -
D gene: -
V gene: TRBV2
J gene: TRBJ2-7

CDR3 protein: CASSPGLVSGETQYF
CDR3 DNA: TGTGCCAGCAGCCCGGGACTAGTCTCCGGGGAGACCCAGTACTTC
clone size: -
D gene: TRBD2
V gene: TRBV14
J gene: TRBJ2-5

CDR3 protein: CASTSYNEQFF
CDR3 DNA: TGTGCCAGCACCTCCTACAATGAGCAGTTCTTC
clone size: -
D gene: -
V gene: TRBV5-5
J gene: TRBJ2-1

CDR3 protein: CASSRQTPYEQYF
CDR3 DNA: TGTGCCAGCAGTCGGCAGACTCCCTACGAGCAGTACTTC
clone size: -
D gene: -
V gene: TRBV25-1
J gene: TRBJ2-7

CDR3 protein: CASRPGTGSGQPQHF
CDR3 DNA: TGTGCCAGTAGGCCAGGGACAGGGAGTGGTCAGCCCCAGCATTTT
clone size: -
D gene: TRBD1
V gene: TRBV19
J gene: TRBJ1-5

CDR3 protein: CASSGDTGTGFQPQHF
CDR3 DNA: TGTGCCAGCAGCGGGGACACGGGGACAGGGTTTCAGCCCCAGCATTTT
clone size: -
D gene: TRBD1
V gene: TRBV9
J gene: TRBJ1-5

CDR3 protein: CAWRGDRGSGPNSQYGYTF
CDR3 DNA: TGTGCCTGGAGGGGGGACAGGGGGTCGGGACCGAACTCCCAGTATGGCTACACCTTC
clone size: -
D gene: TRBD1
V gene: TRBV30
J gene: TRBJ1-2

CDR3 protein: CASSVAGIGSTEAFF
CDR3 DNA: TGTGCCAGCAGCGTAGCGGGCATTGGGAGCACTGAAGCTTTCTTT
clone size: few
D gene: -
V gene: TRBV9
J gene: TRBJ1-1

CDR3 protein: CASSYSYREGQPQHF
CDR3 DNA: TGTGCCAGCAGTTACTCGTACAGGGAGGGTCAGCCCCAGCATTTT
clone size: -
D gene: -
V gene: TRBV6-5
J gene: TRBJ1-5

CDR3 protein: CASSVGDRGSPLHF
CDR3 DNA: TGTGCCAGCAGCGTAGGGGACAGGGGTTCACCCCTCCACTTT
clone size: -
D gene: TRBD1
V gene: TRBV9
J gene: TRBJ1-6

CDR3 protein: CASREDSGGPDTQYF
CDR3 DNA: TGTGCCAGCAGGGAGGACAGCGGTGGGCCAGATACGCAGTATTTT
clone size: -
D gene: -
V gene: TRBV2
J gene: TRBJ2-3

CDR3 protein: CASSDSVTETQYF
CDR3 DNA: TGTGCCAGCAGCGACAGCGTTACGGAGACCCAGTACTTC
clone size: -
D gene: -
V gene: TRBV9
J gene: TRBJ2-5

CDR3 protein: CASSLSTSGGAGFPRYEQYF
CDR3 DNA: TGTGCCAGCAGTTTATCGACTAGCGGGGGGGCCGGTTTTCCCCGCTACGAGCAGTACTTC
clone size: -
D gene: TRBD2
V gene: TRBV28
J gene: TRBJ2-7

CDR3 protein: CASSPIIIRSGVRSNQPQHF
CDR3 DNA: TGCGCCAGCAGCCCTATAATAATTAGGTCCGGGGTTAGGAGCAATCAGCCCCAGCATTTT
clone size: -
D gene: -
V gene: TRBV4-1
J gene: TRBJ1-5

CDR3 protein: CASSLTGGTSGSTGELFF
CDR3 DNA: TGTGCCAGCAGCTTAACGGGCGGGACTAGCGGGAGCACCGGGGAGCTGTTTTTT
clone size: -
D gene: TRBD2
V gene: TRBV7-3
J gene: TRBJ2-2

CDR3 protein: CASSHVEGAGETQYF
CDR3 DNA: TGTGCCAGCTCACACGTTGAAGGGGCCGGAGAGACCCAGTACTTC
clone size: -
D gene: -
V gene: TRBV18
J gene: TRBJ2-5

CDR3 protein: CASSYSGTSGRNEQFF
CDR3 DNA: TGTGCCAGCAGTTACTCCGGGACTAGCGGTAGGAATGAGCAGTTCTTC
clone size: -
D gene: TRBD2
V gene: TRBV7-3
J gene: TRBJ2-1

CDR3 protein: CASSPGPANTGELFF
CDR3 DNA: TGTGCCAGCAGTCCGGGACCGGCGAACACCGGGGAGCTGTTTTTT
clone size: -
D gene: -
V gene: TRBV2
J gene: TRBJ2-2